This passage covers 17 T cell receptor beta chains from one sample sequenced in a study of T cell responses to AZD1222 COVID-19 vaccine. Only in-frame clones appear in the TCRdb table, and some are missing; sequencing was by immunoSEQ multiplex PCR. The sample has about 130,000 clones, roughly nine tenths seen once. Source: peripheral blood, taken on day 0 of AZD1222 vaccination. The receptor source for this set is an adult in good health.

The chain recombines TRBV10-1 with TRBJ1-6, with a possible D match to TRBD1 (6 bases). The V end was cut by 7 bases, the J end by 6 bases, with 13 bases between. CDR3 size: 14 residues. CDR1 and CDR2 from the germline V gene are WNHNN and SYGVQD (reference sequence). The chain's CDR3 is CASMSDSSNSPLHF. CDR3 in DNA: TGCGCCAGCATGTCGGACAGCAGTAATTCACCCCTCCACTTT.

This rearrangement joins TRBV27 to TRBJ2-7; tentative D call: TRBD2 (5 bases). V gave up 6 bases and J gave up 3 bases, with 9 bases separating them. The CDR3 is made up of 12 amino acids. Germline CDR1 reads MNHEY; CDR2 reads SMNVEV (reference sequence). CDR3 DNA sequence: TGTGCCAGCAGCGGAGGAGGCTACGAGCAGTACTTC. It codes for CASSGGGYEQYF.

V usage is TRBV5-5 and J usage is TRBJ1-2, with 9 bases aligning to TRBD1. This CDR3 has 13 residues. Losses at the gene ends were 4 bases for V and 6 bases for J; bases not matched to a gene: 4. Germline V gives CDR1 SGHKS, CDR2 YYEKEE (reference sequence). Written as DNA, the CDR3 is TGTGCCAGCAGCGCACAGGGGGCGGATGGCTACACCTTC. It specifies CASSAQGADGYTF.

The genes are TRBV10-3 and TRBJ2-7; no firm D call. The length of the CDR3 is 13 residues. Germline CDR1 ENHRY, CDR2 SYGVKD. V lost 7 bases, J lost 2 bases, and 12 bases lay in between. Here the CDR3 reads CAIKLDGAYEQYF. In DNA, the CDR3 is TGTGCCATCAAGCTAGATGGGGCCTACGAGCAGTACTTC.

The V call is TRBV20-1, the J call TRBJ2-2; a possible D gene is TRBD1 (6 bases). This CDR3 comprises 11 residues. The germline V gene has CDR1 DFQATT and CDR2 SNEGSKA (reference sequence). The CDR3 loop reads CGGRGGGELFF. CDR3 coding DNA: TGCGGGGGAAGAGGGGGCGGGGAGCTGTTTTTT.

The chain employs TRBV7-3 and TRBJ2-2; 7 bases are a match to TRBD2. J lost 5 bases, V lost 1 base, and 4 bases had no gene match. The V gene's germline CDR1 is SGHTA and CDR2 FQGTGA. CDR3 size: 15 residues. DNA for the CDR3: TGTGCCAGCAGCTTAATGGCGGGAGAGACCGGGGAGCTGTTTTTT. As protein: CASSLMAGETGELFF.

The chain employs TRBV3-1 (or the pseudogene TRBV3-2) and TRBJ2-3; 10 bases fit TRBD2. Germline values: CDR1 LGHDT, CDR2 YNNKEL (reference sequence). This CDR3 contains 18 residues. V lost 3 bases to trimming and J lost 2 bases; unmatched junction nucleotides: 11. In nucleotides, the CDR3 is TGTGCCAGCAGCCAGAACCCGCTTCTAGCGGGGGCCACAGATACGCAGTATTTT. Translation gives CASSQNPLLAGATDTQYF.

The chain couples TRBV24-1 to TRBJ1-5; tentative D call: TRBD1 (5 bases). Trimming took 3 bases from V and 9 from J, leaving 17 bases between them. Germline values: CDR1 KGHDR, CDR2 SFDVKD. This CDR3 has 15 residues. The CDR3 bases are TGTGCCACCAGTGATCCTAGGGGTGGCGGGGGGCCCCAGCATTTT. Protein sequence: CATSDPRGGGGPQHF.

This clone was observed a handful of times. The gene calls are TRBV4-2 and TRBJ2-6, with TRBD2 identical over 12 bases. The CDR3 extends over 24 amino acids. The germline V gene has CDR1 LGHNA and CDR2 YNFKEQ. V was pared by 0 bases and J by 0 bases, with 18 bases of the junction left unmatched. CDR3: CASSQDLYGTYGLAGLSGANVLTF. Written as DNA, the CDR3 is TGTGCCAGCAGCCAAGATCTATACGGGACCTACGGACTAGCGGGACTCTCTGGGGCCAACGTCCTGACTTTC.

This chain links TRBV27 with TRBJ1-1; no firm D call. This CDR3 spans 13 amino acids. V was pared by 0 bases and J by 4 bases, with 6 bases between. Germline CDR1 reads MNHEY; CDR2 reads SMNVEV (reference sequence). The CDR3 here is CASSLSPRTEAFF. DNA of the CDR3: TGTGCCAGCAGTTTATCGCCCCGCACTGAAGCTTTCTTT.

The V gene is TRBV5-5, the J gene TRBJ1-1, with D possibly being TRBD1 (6 bases). Germline V gene data show CDR1 as SGHKS and CDR2 as YYEKEE (reference sequence). V lost 0 bases and J 0 bases, leaving 9 bases between the germline ends. The CDR3 contains 15 residues. The CDR3 region is CASSLGQEVNTEAFF. DNA for the CDR3: TGTGCCAGCAGCTTGGGACAGGAGGTGAACACTGAAGCTTTCTTT.

Only one count was recorded for this clone. The gene calls are TRBV5-1 and TRBJ1-1; D unresolved. Germline V gives CDR1 SGHRS, CDR2 YFSETQ. The CDR3 totals 13 residues. V was cut by 0 bases and J by 2 bases, with 5 bases left in between. Here the CDR3 reads CASSLVVNTEAFF. The CDR3 coding sequence is TGCGCCAGCAGCTTGGTCGTTAACACTGAAGCTTTCTTT.

V is TRBV4-2 and J is TRBJ2-2; D might be TRBD2 (6 bases). Germline V lookup: CDR1 LGHNA, CDR2 YNFKEQ. CDR3 size: 15 residues. V gave up 0 bases and J gave up 11 bases, with 16 bases separating them. CDR3 region: CASSQDGDSRRELFF. The CDR3 DNA sequence: TGTGCCAGCAGCCAAGATGGGGACTCCCGGCGTGAGCTGTTTTTT.

The rearrangement joins TRBV27 to TRBJ2-1; 11 nucleotides align to TRBD1. This CDR3 spans 15 amino acids. Looked up from germline, CDR1 is MNHEY and CDR2 is SMNVEV (reference sequence). The V gene end was trimmed by 4 bases and the J gene end by 4 bases; junction bases not matched to a gene: 3. CDR3 nucleotides: TGTGCCAGCAGTTGGGACAGGGGGGATTACAATGAGCAGTTCTTC. Translation gives CASSWDRGDYNEQFF.

The chain is built from TRBV7-2 and TRBJ2-7; 7 nucleotides line up with TRBD2. Germline V gene data show CDR1 as SGHTA and CDR2 as FQGNSA. The length of the CDR3 is 17 residues. The J segment lost 1 base and the V segment lost 3 bases, leaving 12 bases of the junction unmatched. The CDR3 protein is CASSLPLRLAASYEQYF. The CDR3, as DNA: TGTGCCAGCAGCTTGCCCCTTCGACTAGCTGCTTCCTACGAGCAGTACTTC.

The gene calls are TRBV20-1 and TRBJ2-1; D perhaps matches TRBD2 (5 bases). The CDR3 is 13 amino acids. The germline V gene encodes CDR1 DFQATT and CDR2 SNEGSKA (reference sequence). Trimming left V 5 bases short and J 4 bases short, with 12 bases between. CDR3 residues: CSARGGLYNEQFF. For the CDR3, the DNA is TGCAGTGCTCGTGGCGGGCTATACAATGAGCAGTTCTTC.

J is TRBJ2-1 and V is TRBV6-1; D uncertain. Germline V gene sequence: CDR1 MNHNS, CDR2 SASEGT. The CDR3 covers 16 residues. V gave up 2 bases and J gave up 5 bases, with 16 bases separating them. The CDR3 sequence is CASSERVARPDNEQFF. The CDR3, as DNA: TGTGCCAGCAGTGAACGTGTTGCGCGACCGGACAATGAGCAGTTCTTC.